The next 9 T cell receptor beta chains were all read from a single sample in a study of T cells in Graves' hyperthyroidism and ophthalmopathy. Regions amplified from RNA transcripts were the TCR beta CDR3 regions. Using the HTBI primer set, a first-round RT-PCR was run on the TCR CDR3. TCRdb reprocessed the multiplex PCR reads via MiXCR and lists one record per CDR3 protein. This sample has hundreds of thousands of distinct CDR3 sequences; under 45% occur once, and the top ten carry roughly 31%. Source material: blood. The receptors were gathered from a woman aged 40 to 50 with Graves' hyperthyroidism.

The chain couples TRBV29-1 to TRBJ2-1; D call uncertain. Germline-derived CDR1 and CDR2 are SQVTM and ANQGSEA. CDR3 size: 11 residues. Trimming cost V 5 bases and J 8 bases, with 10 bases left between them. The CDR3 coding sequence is TGCAGCGTTCTCCGCACCCATGAGCAGTTCTTC. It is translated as CSVLRTHEQFF.

The CDR3 reads CASSRSGTNTEAFF. The DNA for the CDR3 is TGTGCCAGCAGCAGGTCAGGTACTAACACTGAAGCTTTCTTT. The chain has TRBV9 and TRBJ1-1; D not resolved. The V gene lost 4 bases and the J gene lost 2 bases, with 12 bases spanning the gap. The germline V gene encodes CDR1 SGDLS and CDR2 YYNGEE. This CDR3 has 14 amino acids.

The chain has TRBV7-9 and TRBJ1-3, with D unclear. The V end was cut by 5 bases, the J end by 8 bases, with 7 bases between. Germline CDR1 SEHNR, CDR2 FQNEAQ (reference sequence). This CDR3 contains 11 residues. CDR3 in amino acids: CASSDRDTIYF. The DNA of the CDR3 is TGTGCCAGCAGCGACCGGGACACCATATATTTT.

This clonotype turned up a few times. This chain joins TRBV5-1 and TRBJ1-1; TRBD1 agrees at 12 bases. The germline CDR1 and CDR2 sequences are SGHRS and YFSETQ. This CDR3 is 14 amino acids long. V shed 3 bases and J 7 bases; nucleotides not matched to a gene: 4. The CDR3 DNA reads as TGCGCCAGCAGCTCTGGGACAGGGGGCATTGAAGCTTTCTTT. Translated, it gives CASSSGTGGIEAFF.

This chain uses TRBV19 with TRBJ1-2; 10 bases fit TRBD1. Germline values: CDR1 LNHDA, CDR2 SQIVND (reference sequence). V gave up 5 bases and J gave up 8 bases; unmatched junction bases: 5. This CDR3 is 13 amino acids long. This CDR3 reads CASSVPTGGGYTF. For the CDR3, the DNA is TGTGCCAGTAGTGTCCCGACAGGGGGCGGCTACACCTTC.

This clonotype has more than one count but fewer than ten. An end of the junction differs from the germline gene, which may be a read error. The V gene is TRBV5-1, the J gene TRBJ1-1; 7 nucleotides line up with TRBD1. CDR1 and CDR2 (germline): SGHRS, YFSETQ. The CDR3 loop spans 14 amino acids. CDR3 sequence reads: CASSPDRVWTEAFF. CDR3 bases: TGTGCCAGCAGTCCCGACAGGGTTTGGACTGAAGCTTTCTTT.

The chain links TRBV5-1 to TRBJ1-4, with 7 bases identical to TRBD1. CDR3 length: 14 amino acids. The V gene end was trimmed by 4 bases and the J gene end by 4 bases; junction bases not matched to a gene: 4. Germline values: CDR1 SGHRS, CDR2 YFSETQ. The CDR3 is CASSVTGLNEKLFF. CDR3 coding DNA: TGCGCCAGCAGCGTGACAGGGCTTAATGAAAAACTGTTTTTT.

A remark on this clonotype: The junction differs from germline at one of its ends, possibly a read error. Here the CDR3 reads CAISYLGNTIYF. In nucleotides, the CDR3 is TGTGCCATCAGTTACTTAGGAAACACCATATATTTT. The genes are TRBV6-5 and TRBJ1-3; D is unclear. This CDR3 contains 12 residues. CDR1 is MNHEY and CDR2 is SVGAGI in the germline V gene.

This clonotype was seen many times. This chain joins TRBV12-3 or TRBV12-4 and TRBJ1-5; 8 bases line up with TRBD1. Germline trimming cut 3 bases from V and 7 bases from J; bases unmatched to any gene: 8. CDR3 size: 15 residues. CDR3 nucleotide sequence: TGTGCCAGCAGTTTTATGACAGGGGATAACCAGCCCCAGCATTTT. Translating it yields CASSFMTGDNQPQHF.